This T cell receptor (beta chain) was recorded in a study of early T cells in non-severe SARS-CoV-2 infection. Study context: Unpaired chains resulted from sequencing bulk RNA of unsorted whole blood.

Unique molecular identifier tags were affixed to discrete cDNA molecules. TCRdb re-derived calls from the 5' RACE reads in MiXCR, one entry per CDR3 protein. The sample lists about 94,000 distinct CDR3 sequences; about 13% were seen once. The V and J ends lost 7 bases and 5 bases respectively, with 8 bases between them. Per the germline V gene, CDR1 is SNHLY and CDR2 is FYNNEI. This CDR3 has 11 residues. Whole-study results and caveats: Anti-spike CD8 responses were favored by VDJdb matching, which missed private and CD4 specificities.

This clonotype was detected many times. Its antigen is as yet unknown. The clonotype was recovered from an adult who was a healthcare worker with PCR-confirmed SARS-CoV-2 infection or an uninfected control (not recorded which). The genes are TRBV2 and TRBJ2-5; D is unresolved. The sample comprised whole blood. Written as DNA, the CDR3 is TGTGCCAGCACCGCCAGGGAGACCCAGTACTTC. Protein sequence: CASTARETQYF.